Presented here are 29 T cell receptor beta chains from one specimen sequenced in a study of blood T cell repertoires in COVID-19. The method was immunoSEQ multiplex PCR; TCRdb's version includes in-frame clones alone and lacks a portion of them. Of about 140,000 clones listed, about nine tenths are singletons. What was sequenced was peripheral blood. The receptors stem from a woman of 80 years or more with acute or convalescent COVID-19.

J is TRBJ1-1 and V is TRBV5-6, with D possibly matching TRBD1 (6 bases). Per germline, CDR1 SGHDT and CDR2 YYEEEE. The V and J ends lost 2 bases and 1 base respectively, with 18 bases between them. CDR3 size: 17 residues. CDR3 DNA: TGTGCCAGCAGCTTATTTGGTTATTGGACAGAGAACACTGAAGCTTTCTTT. It codes for CASSLFGYWTENTEAFF.

The chain uses TRBV3-1 (or the pseudogene TRBV3-2) and TRBJ1-4; D not certain. V lost 3 bases, J lost 5 bases, and 10 bases lay in between. Germline V lookup: CDR1 LGHDT, CDR2 YNNKEL (reference sequence). This CDR3 region has 14 residues. This CDR3 reads CASSQAGINEKLFF. CDR3 coding DNA: TGTGCCAGCAGCCAGGCCGGGATCAATGAAAAACTGTTTTTT.

The chain couples TRBV5-8 to TRBJ1-1; no clear D. V was pared by 3 bases and J by 0 bases, with 15 bases between. The CDR3 runs 16 residues. Germline lookup yields CDR1 SGHTS and CDR2 YDEGEE. Here the CDR3 DNA reads TGTGCCAGCAGCTCCCCCCCCCGTCGAGTGAACACTGAAGCTTTCTTT. Its protein is CASSSPPRRVNTEAFF.

This clone occurred a few times. The chain employs TRBV5-1 and TRBJ2-1, with 7 bases lining up with TRBD2. V lost 0 bases to trimming and J lost 8 bases; unmatched junction nucleotides: 8. The germline V gene encodes CDR1 SGHRS and CDR2 YFSETQ. This CDR3 spans 15 amino acids. This CDR3 is CASSLAGGVSDEQFF. Written as DNA, the CDR3 is TGCGCCAGCAGCTTGGCGGGGGGTGTTTCGGATGAGCAGTTCTTC.

V and J are TRBV11-1 and TRBJ1-2; the D gene is possibly TRBD1 (6 bases). The CDR3 has 15 residues. The V and J ends lost 5 bases and 2 bases respectively, with 15 bases between them. Germline V lookup: CDR1 SGHAT, CDR2 FQDESV (reference sequence). As DNA, the CDR3 is TGTGCCAGCAGCCGGGACACTCCCCGCAACTATGGCTACACCTTC. This sequence encodes CASSRDTPRNYGYTF.

In this sample, this clone turned up a few times. V usage is TRBV19 and J usage is TRBJ1-3, with D perhaps TRBD1 (6 bases). Germline V lookup: CDR1 LNHDA, CDR2 SQIVND (reference sequence). The V gene lost 7 bases and the J gene lost 4 bases, with 11 bases spanning the gap. The CDR3 loop spans 13 amino acids. The CDR3 region is CASMWGRGNTIYF. DNA for the CDR3: TGTGCCAGTATGTGGGGGCGCGGAAACACCATATATTTT.

The chain links TRBV15 to TRBJ1-2, with TRBD1 identical over 7 bases. Germline CDR1 reads LNHNV; CDR2 reads YYDKDF (reference sequence). The CDR3 totals 13 residues. Trimming removed 8 bases from V and 4 bases from J; junction bases left unmatched: 7. CDR3 in amino acids: CATSEGQPYGYTF. For the CDR3, the DNA is TGTGCCACCTCCGAGGGACAGCCCTATGGCTACACCTTC.

The V gene is TRBV6-5, the J gene TRBJ1-2, with TRBD1 as a possible D gene (5 bases). The CDR3 is made up of 14 amino acids. The germline V gene has CDR1 MNHEY and CDR2 SVGAGI. V shed 6 bases and J shed 3 bases, with 14 bases lying between them. CDR3 DNA: TGTGCCAGCAGCAATAATTGGGGGGACTATGGCTACACCTTC. Translating it yields CASSNNWGDYGYTF.

The chain links TRBV27 to TRBJ1-2; 7 positions match TRBD1. Germline assignment: CDR1 MNHEY and CDR2 SMNVEV (reference sequence). The CDR3 sequence is 16 residues long. V gave up 8 bases and J gave up 6 bases; unmatched junction bases: 18. The CDR3 protein is CASAVNGQAKGNGYTF. DNA of the CDR3: TGTGCCAGCGCAGTAAACGGACAGGCAAAAGGGAATGGCTACACCTTC.

The J gene is TRBJ1-2, the V gene TRBV5-4, with TRBD1 matching over 9 bases. CDR1 SGHNT and CDR2 YYREEE come from the germline V gene (reference sequence). CDR3 length equals 14 residues. The J segment lost 5 bases and the V segment lost 2 bases, leaving 4 bases of the junction unmatched. This chain's CDR3 is CASSLQDRGYGYTF. CDR3 sequence (DNA): TGTGCCAGCAGCTTACAGGACAGGGGATATGGCTACACCTTC.

V usage is TRBV11-1 and J usage is TRBJ2-1; a possible D gene is TRBD2 (6 bases). The V end lost 5 bases, the J end lost 0 bases, and 11 bases lay between the germline ends. The V gene's germline CDR1 is SGHAT and CDR2 FQDESV (reference sequence). This CDR3 contains 15 residues. In DNA, the CDR3 is TGTGCCAGCAGCGGGACTGGAAGCTCCTACAATGAGCAGTTCTTC. Translated: CASSGTGSSYNEQFF.

The J gene is TRBJ1-4, the V gene TRBV10-2; D unresolved. This CDR3 contains 15 residues. V was pared by 5 bases and J by 4 bases, with 14 bases between. Germline V lookup: CDR1 WSHSY, CDR2 SAAADI. DNA of the CDR3: TGCGCCAGCAGTACGAGCCGGACTGTTAATGAAAAACTGTTTTTT. It is translated as CASSTSRTVNEKLFF.

The chain links TRBV11-1 to TRBJ1-1; tentative D call: TRBD1 (5 bases). Trimming removed 0 bases from V and 7 bases from J, with 12 bases in between. Per the germline V gene, CDR1 is SGHAT and CDR2 is FQDESV (reference sequence). The CDR3 has 14 amino acids. The CDR3 DNA reads TGTGCCAGCAGCTTAGCGGGGACTAATGGTGAAGCTTTCTTT. Translating gives CASSLAGTNGEAFF.

CDR3 DNA: TGTGCCAGCTCACCCTCCCGGACAGGGGGCAAGAACGAGCAGTACTTC. The encoded protein is CASSPSRTGGKNEQYF. This rearrangement joins TRBV18 to TRBJ2-7, with 11 bases lining up with TRBD1. V lost 3 bases, J lost 5 bases, and 9 bases stayed unmatched. In germline, CDR1 is KGHSH, CDR2 LQKENI. This CDR3 is built from 16 residues. Full variable domain (outside the CDR3, taken from reference TRBV18 and TRBJ2-7): NAGVMQNPRHLVRRRGQEARLRCSPMKGHSHVYWYRQLPEEGLKFMVYLQKENIIDESGMPKERFSAEFPKEGPSILRIQQVVRGDSAAYFCASSPSRTGGKNEQYFGPGTRLTVT.

V usage is TRBV6-5 and J usage is TRBJ1-1, with TRBD1 matching 8 bases. CDR1 MNHEY and CDR2 SVGAGI come from the germline V gene. The CDR3 length is 12 residues. Trimming took 7 bases from V and 6 from J; bases not matched to a gene: 4. CDR3 DNA sequence: TGTGCCAGCACACCAGGGGGCCCTGAAGCTTTCTTT. Translation gives CASTPGGPEAFF.

The rearrangement joins TRBV4-2 to TRBJ2-5; 13 nucleotides align to TRBD2. Germline CDR1 and CDR2: LGHNA and YNFKEQ. Trimming cost V 2 bases and J 5 bases; bases outside gene matches: 5. The CDR3 sequence is 16 residues long. CDR3 nucleotide sequence: TGTGCCAGCAGCCAACCCGGACTAGCGGGGGACGAGACCCAGTACTTC. As protein: CASSQPGLAGDETQYF.

CDR3 loop: CASSPRVGTGQETQYF. The CDR3 coding sequence is TGCGCCAGCAGCCCCCGCGTCGGTACCGGGCAAGAGACCCAGTACTTC. The chain has TRBV5-1 and TRBJ2-5; D remains unclear. Germline CDR1 reads SGHRS; CDR2 reads YFSETQ. The V and J ends lost 4 bases and 2 bases respectively, with 18 bases between them. The CDR3 length is 16 residues.

The rearrangement uses TRBV15 and TRBJ2-3, with no clear D. CDR1 is LNHNV and CDR2 is YYDKDF in the germline V gene (reference sequence). The CDR3 totals 13 residues. Trimming removed 0 bases at V and 5 bases at J, with 6 bases between. CDR3 residues: CATSRDIEDTQYF. DNA of the CDR3: TGTGCCACCAGCAGAGATATAGAAGATACGCAGTATTTT.

As DNA, the CDR3 is TGCGCCAGCGTGCTGACAGGGAAAGAGACCCAGTACTTC. Amino acids: CASVLTGKETQYF. The chain uses TRBV5-1 and TRBJ2-5; 7 bases are a match to TRBD1. After removal of 7 bases from V and 3 bases from J, the junction contained 6 bases not matched to a gene. This CDR3 is built from 13 residues. Per the germline V gene, CDR1 is SGHRS and CDR2 is YFSETQ.

V usage is TRBV7-6 and J usage is TRBJ1-3, with D perhaps matching TRBD1 (6 bases). Trimming stripped 5 bases from V and 0 bases from J, with 11 bases between. The germline CDR1 and CDR2 sequences are SGHVS and FNYEAQ. This CDR3 has 15 residues. The CDR3 sequence is CASSTTGPSGNTIYF. CDR3 in DNA: TGTGCCAGCAGCACGACAGGCCCCTCTGGAAACACCATATATTTT.

This rearrangement joins TRBV28 to TRBJ1-3; 7 nucleotides match TRBD1. This CDR3 spans 14 amino acids. V lost 5 bases, J lost 4 bases, and 5 bases stayed unmatched. The V gene's germline CDR1 is MDHEN and CDR2 SYDVKM. Written as DNA, the CDR3 is TGTGCCAGCAGTCAAGGGGGCGCCGGAAACACCATATATTTT. Amino acids: CASSQGGAGNTIYF.

The genes are TRBV2 and TRBJ2-5; 14 bases line up with TRBD2. From germline, CDR1 is SNHLY and CDR2 FYNNEI. CDR3 length: 17 residues. Germline trimming cut 0 bases from V and 6 bases from J; bases unmatched to any gene: 6. DNA for the CDR3: TGTGCCAGCAGTGAAGCCGGGACTAGCGGGGGTTCGAAGACCCAGTACTTC. Its translation is CASSEAGTSGGSKTQYF.

This clone appeared once. The chain links TRBV7-2 to TRBJ1-4; tentatively, D is TRBD1 (5 bases). Germline V lookup: CDR1 SGHTA, CDR2 FQGNSA. This CDR3 has 13 residues. Between the trimmed V and J ends, which lost 5 bases and 6 bases, there was a span of 10 bases. CDR3 region: CASSPRDYEKLFF. In nucleotides, the CDR3 is TGTGCCAGCAGCCCCCGGGACTATGAAAAACTGTTTTTT.

The V call is TRBV7-2, the J call TRBJ2-3; 8 bases line up with TRBD1. Germline V CDR1 and CDR2: SGHTA, FQGNSA. V shed 5 bases, J shed 1 base, and the junction held 11 bases outside the gene matches. This CDR3 region has 17 residues. In nucleotides, the CDR3 is TGTGCCAGCAGCGATGCGACAGGGGTCTCGGGCACAGATACGCAGTATTTT. Amino acid sequence: CASSDATGVSGTDTQYF.

This chain uses TRBV7-2 with TRBJ1-2, with a possible D match to TRBD1 (5 bases). The CDR3 is 14 amino acids. Germline CDR1 SGHTA, CDR2 FQGNSA. V was pared by 4 bases and J by 7 bases, with 16 bases between. CDR3 protein: CASSSPRGSGGYTF. The CDR3 coding sequence is TGTGCCAGCAGCTCACCAAGGGGTTCGGGTGGCTACACCTTC.

The chain employs TRBV4-2 and TRBJ1-2; 7 bases fit TRBD1. CDR1 LGHNA and CDR2 YNFKEQ come from the germline V gene. The CDR3 contains 15 residues. Trimming removed 3 bases from V and 4 bases from J; junction bases left unmatched: 8. Here the CDR3 DNA reads TGTGCCAGCAGCCAGACTCCGGGACAGATCTATGGCTACACCTTC. It encodes CASSQTPGQIYGYTF.

The chain links TRBV7-9 to TRBJ1-6, with D hard to call. V was trimmed by 1 base and J by 7 bases, leaving 8 bases between them. The CDR3 sequence is 14 residues long. Germline lookup yields CDR1 SEHNR and CDR2 FQNEAQ (reference sequence). The CDR3 nucleotides are TGTGCCAGCAGCTTAGGGCTGGTCAATTCACCCCTCCACTTT. Translation: CASSLGLVNSPLHF.

This sequence joins TRBV12-5 and TRBJ2-1; 11 bases are shared with TRBD2. V lost 6 bases to trimming and J lost 4 bases; unmatched junction nucleotides: 5. Germline CDR1 is LGHNT and CDR2 is FRNRAP. The CDR3 consists of 15 residues. The CDR3 nucleotides read TGTGCTAGTGGCCCGCCTAGCGGGGGGTACAATGAGCAGTTCTTC. Translated, it gives CASGPPSGGYNEQFF.

V and J are TRBV5-1 and TRBJ1-1; TRBD1 might be the D (5 bases). The germline V gene has CDR1 SGHRS and CDR2 YFSETQ. Trimming cost V 0 bases and J 4 bases, with 13 bases left between them. This CDR3 has 15 amino acids. CDR3 in amino acids: CASSLAPRGGTEAFF. CDR3 nucleotides: TGCGCCAGCAGCTTGGCCCCTAGGGGTGGCACTGAAGCTTTCTTT.